This passage covers 25 T cell receptor beta chains from one sample sequenced in a study of graft-versus-host responses after intestinal transplantation. Only in-frame clones appear in the TCRdb table, and some are missing; sequencing was by immunoSEQ multiplex PCR. Of around 17,000 clones in the sample, 88% were seen once. The input for sequencing was PBMCs, taken approximately 110 days after intestinal transplant. Source of these receptors: a human patient who received an intestinal transplant, so some T cells may come from the graft donor.

The chain links TRBV6-5 to TRBJ2-1; TRBD2 aligns across 7 bases. The germline gives CDR1 MNHEY, CDR2 SVGAGI. This CDR3 is 15 amino acids long. The V segment lost 6 bases and the J segment 4 bases; nucleotides outside the gene matches: 9. CDR3 loop: CASSSGTMIYNEQFF. The CDR3 region has the DNA TGTGCCAGCAGCTCCGGGACTATGATATACAATGAGCAGTTCTTC.

This chain uses TRBV29-1 with TRBJ2-1, with 9 bases that match TRBD1. Germline CDR1 reads SQVTM; CDR2 reads ANQGSEA. With 4 bases clipped from V and 8 bases from J, the junction kept 12 bases outside the gene matches. The CDR3 covers 15 residues. The CDR3 reads CSVVEQRTGAYEQFF. CDR3 DNA: TGCAGCGTTGTAGAGCAGCGGACAGGGGCGTATGAGCAGTTCTTC.

CDR3 in amino acids: CASSVEGDPSYEQYF. The CDR3 bases are TGTGCCAGCAGCGTAGAGGGGGACCCCTCCTACGAGCAGTACTTC. The gene calls are TRBV9 and TRBJ2-7, with D possibly being TRBD1 (6 bases). Germline CDR1 is SGDLS and CDR2 is YYNGEE. This CDR3 is 15 amino acids long. V lost 0 bases and J lost 0, with 10 bases in between.

The V call is TRBV5-1, the J call TRBJ2-7; 8 bases are a match to TRBD1. This CDR3 has 14 residues. CDR1 and CDR2 from the germline V gene are SGHRS and YFSETQ. V was clipped by 4 bases and J by 2 bases; unmatched bases: 5. The CDR3, as DNA: TGCGCCAGCAGCCCCCGGACAGGGCCCTACGAGCAGTACTTC. Translated: CASSPRTGPYEQYF. The full variable domain, rest sourced from reference TRBV5-1 and TRBJ2-7, is KAGVTQTPRYLIKTRGQQVTLSCSPISGHRSVSWYQQTPGQGLQFLFEYFSETQRNKGNFPGRFSGRQFSNSRSEMNVSTLELGDSALYLCASSPRTGPYEQYFGPGTRLTVT.

This chain joins TRBV7-8 and TRBJ2-3; 10 bases align to TRBD2. With V trimmed by 1 base and J by 2 bases, 6 bases remained unmatched. The CDR3 totals 17 residues. Germline CDR1 and CDR2: SGHVS and FQNEAQ. The CDR3 DNA sequence: TGTGCCAGCAGCTTAGGGCGGACTAGCGGTTACACAGATACGCAGTATTTT. Its protein product is CASSLGRTSGYTDTQYF.

The chain uses TRBV6-1 and TRBJ1-4; D unresolved. The CDR3 has 15 residues. Germline V lookup: CDR1 MNHNS, CDR2 SASEGT. Trimming left V 9 bases short and J 3 bases short, with 17 bases between. The CDR3 region has the DNA TGTGCCAGAACTCCCGTTGGGGAGCCTAATGAAAAACTGTTTTTT. Protein product: CARTPVGEPNEKLFF.

V gene TRBV6-4 combines with J gene TRBJ1-4; the D is unclear. Germline V lookup: CDR1 MRHNA, CDR2 SNTAGT. Trimming took 4 bases from V and 8 from J, leaving 5 bases between them. The CDR3 covers 11 residues. As DNA, the CDR3 is TGTGCCAGCAGTGTGAGGGAAAAACTGTTTTTT. Its protein product is CASSVREKLFF.

The rearrangement uses TRBV7-9 and TRBJ2-7, with D possibly matching TRBD2 (6 bases). V was shortened by 5 bases and J by 0 bases, with 20 bases between the two germline ends. Germline V gives CDR1 SEHNR, CDR2 FQNEAQ (reference sequence). This CDR3 is 17 amino acids long. The CDR3 protein is CASSPTGRRVPSYEQYF. DNA of the CDR3: TGTGCCAGCAGCCCTACGGGGAGGAGAGTTCCCTCCTACGAGCAGTACTTC.

This chain joins TRBV7-9 and TRBJ2-7; D perhaps matches TRBD2 (7 bases). Germline CDR1 reads SEHNR; CDR2 reads FQNEAQ (reference sequence). Deletions cut 5 bases from V and 3 bases from J, with 14 bases between. The CDR3 has 14 residues. In DNA form, the CDR3 reads TGTGCCAGCAGCCCTGGGGGGGGGCGCTACGAGCAGTACTTC. Amino acids: CASSPGGGRYEQYF.

This clone was seen only a few times. V usage is TRBV6-1 and J usage is TRBJ1-2, with D uncertain. This CDR3 has 15 residues. Trimming left V 1 base short and J 4 bases short, with 13 bases between. Germline V lookup: CDR1 MNHNS, CDR2 SASEGT. The CDR3 coding sequence is TGTGCCAGCAGTGAAGGGGAAGGGTATAGCTATGGCTACACCTTC. Translating it yields CASSEGEGYSYGYTF.

This chain joins TRBV18 and TRBJ2-3, with 7 bases aligning to TRBD2. CDR3 length equals 15 residues. With V trimmed by 8 bases and J by 2 bases, 10 bases remained unmatched. Germline loops: CDR1 KGHSH, CDR2 LQKENI. The CDR3 here is CASQESGAITDTQYF. For the CDR3, the DNA is TGTGCCAGCCAAGAAAGCGGGGCCATCACAGATACGCAGTATTTT.

This chain joins TRBV19 and TRBJ2-1, with 11 bases identical to TRBD2. This CDR3 region has 15 residues. J was trimmed by 2 bases and V by 7 bases; bases with no gene match: 4. Germline V CDR1 and CDR2: LNHDA, SQIVND (reference sequence). CDR3 amino acids: CASTGTSGPYNEQFF. The CDR3 region has the DNA TGTGCCAGTACTGGGACTAGCGGACCCTACAATGAGCAGTTCTTC.

The V call is TRBV14, the J call TRBJ2-7; D possibly corresponds to TRBD2 (6 bases). Germline V gene sequence: CDR1 SGHDN, CDR2 FVKESK. CDR3 length equals 14 residues. The germline V and J ends were trimmed by 4 bases and 2 bases, with 12 bases remaining between them. The CDR3 sequence: CASSPILATYEQYF. Written as DNA, the CDR3 is TGTGCCAGCAGCCCGATACTAGCTACCTACGAGCAGTACTTC.

The chain joins TRBV25-1 to TRBJ1-4; 7 nucleotides line up with TRBD1. Germline V gene data show CDR1 as MGHDK and CDR2 as SYGVNS. The CDR3 totals 14 residues. V shed 6 bases and J 2 bases; nucleotides not matched to a gene: 3. The CDR3 region has the DNA TGTGCCAGCAGCCAGACAGGGACTAATGAAAAACTGTTTTTT. It codes for CASSQTGTNEKLFF.

CDR3 nucleotide sequence: TGTGCCACCAGCAGAGTCCCCTTCCTGGGCGGGGAGCTGTTTTTT. It specifies CATSRVPFLGGELFF. The chain is built from TRBV15 and TRBJ2-2; D is undetermined. V lost 1 base and J 7 bases, leaving 13 bases between the germline ends. CDR3 length: 15 amino acids. Looked up from germline, CDR1 is LNHNV and CDR2 is YYDKDF (reference sequence).

The chain combines TRBV6-1 with TRBJ1-1; the match to TRBD1 covers 8 bases. Trimming removed 5 bases from V and 5 bases from J; junction bases left unmatched: 7. The CDR3 is 14 residues long. The germline gives CDR1 MNHNS, CDR2 SASEGT. CDR3 residues: CASSLTGDGTEAFF. As DNA, the CDR3 is TGTGCCAGCAGTCTGACAGGGGATGGGACTGAAGCTTTCTTT.

The chain has TRBV9 and TRBJ2-7, with TRBD2 as a possible D gene (5 bases). CDR3 length equals 14 residues. Trimming pared 4 bases from V and 2 bases from J, leaving 13 bases between. The germline gives CDR1 SGDLS, CDR2 YYNGEE. The CDR3 region is CASSLGLSAYEQYF. CDR3 nucleotides: TGTGCCAGCAGCCTAGGACTGTCCGCCTACGAGCAGTACTTC.

This chain connects TRBV6-5 to TRBJ2-3; D call uncertain. Looked up from germline, CDR1 is MNHEY and CDR2 is SVGAGI. The CDR3 extends over 14 amino acids. Trimming left V 5 bases short and J 6 bases short, with 15 bases between. The CDR3 here is CASSKEGALDTQYF. The CDR3 DNA reads TGTGCCAGCAGTAAGGAAGGAGCGCTGGATACGCAGTATTTT.

This chain joins TRBV4-2 and TRBJ2-3; TRBD2 aligns across 8 bases. This CDR3 region has 17 residues. Trimming cost V 4 bases and J 2 bases; bases outside gene matches: 11. The germline V gene encodes CDR1 LGHNA and CDR2 YNFKEQ. The DNA for the CDR3 is TGTGCCAGCAGCCCTGGGGGGGTAGCGGGATCCACAGATACGCAGTATTTT. This gives the protein CASSPGGVAGSTDTQYF.

This clone was recorded only once. The chain joins TRBV5-6 to TRBJ2-7; D could derive from TRBD1 or TRBD2 (5 bases each). The V and J ends lost 0 bases and 2 bases respectively, with 9 bases between them. Per the germline V gene, CDR1 is SGHDT and CDR2 is YYEEEE. The CDR3 totals 14 residues. The CDR3 nucleotides are TGTGCCAGCAGCTTGGTACTGGGACCCTACGAGCAGTACTTC. It specifies CASSLVLGPYEQYF. The full variable domain, with the rest looked up from reference TRBV5-6 and TRBJ2-7, is DAGVTQSPTHLIKTRGQQVTLRCSPKSGHDTVSWYQQALGQGPQFIFQYYEEEERQRGNFPDRFSGHQFPNYSSELNVNALLLGDSALYLCASSLVLGPYEQYFGPGTRLTVT.

This chain connects TRBV7-8 to TRBJ1-3; D ambiguous. CDR3 length equals 18 residues. Germline CDR1 and CDR2: SGHVS and FQNEAQ. V was pared by 5 bases and J by 0 bases, with 20 bases between. Written as DNA, the CDR3 is TGTGCCAGCAGCCTAAGAATTATCCCACTCCGCTCTGGAAACACCATATATTTT. It codes for CASSLRIIPLRSGNTIYF.

This sequence joins TRBV12-5 and TRBJ2-1, with 10 positions matching TRBD2. The V gene end was trimmed by 5 bases and the J gene end by 2 bases; junction bases not matched to a gene: 3. CDR1 is LGHNT, CDR2 FRNRAP, per germline. The CDR3 covers 15 residues. The DNA for the CDR3 is TGTGCTAGTGGTATCGGGACTAGCGCCTACAATGAGCAGTTCTTC. This gives the protein CASGIGTSAYNEQFF.

The chain employs TRBV25-1 and TRBJ1-4, with D maybe TRBD1 (6 bases). The CDR3 length is 16 residues. Germline V gene lookup returns CDR1 MGHDK and CDR2 SYGVNS. The germline V and J ends were trimmed by 2 bases and 5 bases, with 15 bases remaining between them. The CDR3 region has the DNA TGTGCCAGCAGTGAAAAGAGGGGGGGAAGGAATGAAAAACTGTTTTTT. It translates to CASSEKRGGRNEKLFF.

This clone appeared once. The chain links TRBV4-3 to TRBJ2-3; 8 bases map to TRBD2. Germline V gene sequence: CDR1 LGHNA, CDR2 YSLEER. The CDR3 has 15 residues. J lost 5 bases, V lost 5 bases, and 9 bases had no gene match. CDR3 coding DNA: TGCGCCAGCAGCGTCAGCGGGAGTGGAGTAGATACGCAGTATTTT. Amino acid sequence: CASSVSGSGVDTQYF.

V and J are TRBV6-4 and TRBJ2-1; TRBD1 is a possible D gene (6 bases). V was clipped by 8 bases and J by 3 bases, with 17 bases between them. Per the germline V gene, CDR1 is MRHNA and CDR2 is SNTAGT. The CDR3 totals 15 residues. The CDR3 region has the DNA TGTGCCAGCCCGCAGGAGGACAGCTTCTACAATGAGCAGTTCTTC. This encodes CASPQEDSFYNEQFF.